The clone carrying this T cell receptor (beta chain) occurred once. As originally analysed: Amplification with reference gene primers provided the estimates of nucleated cell counts. Here immunoSEQ multiplex PCR was the method, and the copy in TCRdb shows in-frame clones only, minus some. V, J and clone size are taken as reported in that table, and D and trimming were inferred from the DNA itself. The sample has approximately 200,000 clones, roughly 84% seen once. The data derive from a study of blood T cell repertoires in COVID-19. Study in general: Whether acute or convalescent, the COVID-19 samples came from the United States, Italy and Spain. PBMCs, B-cell-depleted T cells, or T cells were the source of the cDNA or gDNA that made up the material.

Sequencing used peripheral blood. This receptor was taken from a woman over 75 with COVID-19, enrolled during active disease.

CDR3 loop: CASSNNPGTGGRIASTEAFF. The CDR3 DNA reads as TGTGCCAGCAGTAATAACCCCGGGACAGGGGGCAGGATAGCGAGCACTGAAGCTTTCTTT. The rearrangement joins TRBV9 to TRBJ1-1; 12 positions match TRBD1. The CDR3 runs 20 residues. The germline V gene encodes CDR1 SGDLS and CDR2 YYNGEE. With V trimmed by 5 bases and J by 4 bases, 21 bases remained unmatched.